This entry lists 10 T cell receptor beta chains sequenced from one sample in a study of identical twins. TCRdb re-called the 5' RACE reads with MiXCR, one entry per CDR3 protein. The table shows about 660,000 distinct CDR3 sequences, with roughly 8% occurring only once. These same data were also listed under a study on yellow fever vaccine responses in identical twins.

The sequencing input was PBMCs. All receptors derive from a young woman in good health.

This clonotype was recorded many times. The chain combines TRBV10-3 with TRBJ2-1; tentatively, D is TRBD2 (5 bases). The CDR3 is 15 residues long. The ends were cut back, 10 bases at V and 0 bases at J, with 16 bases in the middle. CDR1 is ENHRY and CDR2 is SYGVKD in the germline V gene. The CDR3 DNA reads TGTGCCACCGATCGTGGACGGGGCTCCTACAATGAGCAGTTCTTC. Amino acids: CATDRGRGSYNEQFF.

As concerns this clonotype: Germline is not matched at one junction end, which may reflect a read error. The CDR3 region is CSVRDSAGIINEQFF. CDR3 nucleotides: TGCAGTGTTAGAGATTCAGCGGGAATTATCAATGAGCAGTTCTTC. This rearrangement joins TRBV20-1 to TRBJ2-1; 7 nucleotides line up with TRBD2. This CDR3 has 15 amino acids. Germline values: CDR1 DFQATT, CDR2 SNEGSKA (reference sequence).

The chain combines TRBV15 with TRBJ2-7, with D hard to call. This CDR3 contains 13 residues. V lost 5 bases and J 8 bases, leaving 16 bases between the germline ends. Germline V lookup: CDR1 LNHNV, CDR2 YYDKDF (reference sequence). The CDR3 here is CATSSHKGNKQYF. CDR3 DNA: TGTGCCACCAGCTCGCACAAAGGTAATAAGCAGTACTTC.

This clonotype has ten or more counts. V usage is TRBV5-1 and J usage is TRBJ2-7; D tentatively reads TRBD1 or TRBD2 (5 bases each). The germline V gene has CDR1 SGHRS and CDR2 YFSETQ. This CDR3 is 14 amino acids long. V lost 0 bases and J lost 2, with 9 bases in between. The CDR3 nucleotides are TGCGCCAGCAGCTTGGCCGGGACCGCCTACGAGCAGTACTTC. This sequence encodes CASSLAGTAYEQYF.

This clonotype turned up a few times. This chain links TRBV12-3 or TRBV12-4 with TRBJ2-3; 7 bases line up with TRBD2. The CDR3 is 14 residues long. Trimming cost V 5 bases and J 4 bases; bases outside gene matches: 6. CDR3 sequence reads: CASSRNLAADTQYF. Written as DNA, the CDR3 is TGTGCCAGCAGTCGAAACCTAGCGGCAGATACGCAGTATTTT.

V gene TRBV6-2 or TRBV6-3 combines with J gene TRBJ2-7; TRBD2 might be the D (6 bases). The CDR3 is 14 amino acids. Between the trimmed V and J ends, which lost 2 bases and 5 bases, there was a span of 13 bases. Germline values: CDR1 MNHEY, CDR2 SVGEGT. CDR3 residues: CASSYSWDLDEQYF. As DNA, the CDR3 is TGTGCCAGCAGTTACAGCTGGGACTTGGACGAGCAGTACTTC.

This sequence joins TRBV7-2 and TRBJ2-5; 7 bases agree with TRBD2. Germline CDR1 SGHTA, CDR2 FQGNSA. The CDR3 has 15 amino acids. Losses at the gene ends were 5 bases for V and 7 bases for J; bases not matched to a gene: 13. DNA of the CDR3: TGTGCCAGCAGCCCGAGCGGGACCGCACTTGGGACCCAGTACTTC. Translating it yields CASSPSGTALGTQYF.

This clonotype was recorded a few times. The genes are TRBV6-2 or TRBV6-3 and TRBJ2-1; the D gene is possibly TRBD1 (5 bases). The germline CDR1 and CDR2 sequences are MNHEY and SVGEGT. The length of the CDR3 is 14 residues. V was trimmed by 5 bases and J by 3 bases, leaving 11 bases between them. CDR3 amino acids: CASSRGGNYNEQFF. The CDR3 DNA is TGTGCCAGCAGTAGGGGTGGTAACTACAATGAGCAGTTCTTC.

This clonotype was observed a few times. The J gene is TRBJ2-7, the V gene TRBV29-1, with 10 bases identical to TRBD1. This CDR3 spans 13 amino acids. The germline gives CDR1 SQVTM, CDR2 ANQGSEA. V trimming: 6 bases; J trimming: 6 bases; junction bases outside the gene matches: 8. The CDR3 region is CSVSGTGVFEQYF. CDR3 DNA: TGCAGCGTGTCCGGGACAGGGGTTTTCGAGCAGTACTTC.

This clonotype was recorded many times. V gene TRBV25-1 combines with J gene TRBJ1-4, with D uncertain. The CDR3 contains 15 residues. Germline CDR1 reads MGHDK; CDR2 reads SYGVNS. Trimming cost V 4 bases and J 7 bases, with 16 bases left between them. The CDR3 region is CASSGGGKGGEKLFF. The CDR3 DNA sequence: TGTGCCAGCAGTGGTGGAGGGAAGGGAGGTGAAAAACTGTTTTTT.